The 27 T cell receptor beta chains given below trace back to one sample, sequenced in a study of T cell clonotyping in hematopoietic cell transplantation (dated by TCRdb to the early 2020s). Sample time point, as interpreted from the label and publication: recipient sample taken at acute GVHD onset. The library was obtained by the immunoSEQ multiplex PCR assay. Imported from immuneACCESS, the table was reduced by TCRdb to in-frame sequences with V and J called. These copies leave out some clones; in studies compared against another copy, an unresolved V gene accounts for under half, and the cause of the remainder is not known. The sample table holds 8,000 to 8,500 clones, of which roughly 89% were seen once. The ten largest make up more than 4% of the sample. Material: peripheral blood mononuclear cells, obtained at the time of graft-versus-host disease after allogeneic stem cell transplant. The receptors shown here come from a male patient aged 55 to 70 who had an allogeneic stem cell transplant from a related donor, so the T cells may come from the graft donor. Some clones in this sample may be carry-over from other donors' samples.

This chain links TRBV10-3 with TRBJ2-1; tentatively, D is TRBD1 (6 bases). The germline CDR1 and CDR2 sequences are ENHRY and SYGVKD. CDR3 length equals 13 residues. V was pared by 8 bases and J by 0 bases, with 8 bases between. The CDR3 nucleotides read TGTGCCATCGGGGGCTACTCCTACAATGAGCAGTTCTTC. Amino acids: CAIGGYSYNEQFF.

CDR3 bases: TGTGCCAGTAGTATTAAGGGGACAGGGGGGTTCAATCAGCCCCAGCATTTT. Protein product: CASSIKGTGGFNQPQHF. This chain connects TRBV19 to TRBJ1-5; 11 bases line up with TRBD1. V dropped 3 bases and J dropped 3; count of bases not matched to a gene: 7. The CDR3 covers 17 residues. Germline V CDR1 and CDR2: LNHDA, SQIVND (reference sequence).

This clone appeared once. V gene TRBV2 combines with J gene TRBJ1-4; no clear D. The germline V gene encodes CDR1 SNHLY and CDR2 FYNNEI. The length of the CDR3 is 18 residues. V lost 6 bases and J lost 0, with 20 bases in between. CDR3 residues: CASSAVWGRESTNEKLFF. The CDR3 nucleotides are TGTGCCAGCAGCGCTGTCTGGGGAAGGGAATCAACTAATGAAAAACTGTTTTTT.

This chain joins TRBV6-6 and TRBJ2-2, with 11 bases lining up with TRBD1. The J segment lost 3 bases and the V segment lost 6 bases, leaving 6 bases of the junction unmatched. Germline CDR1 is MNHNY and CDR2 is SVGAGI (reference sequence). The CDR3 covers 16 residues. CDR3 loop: CASSLGQGAYTGELFF. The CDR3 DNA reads TGTGCCAGCAGCCTCGGACAGGGGGCGTACACCGGGGAGCTGTTTTTT.

The CDR3 sequence is CASSYRTLYEQYF. The CDR3 region has the DNA TGTGCCAGCAGCTACCGGACCCTCTACGAGCAGTACTTC. The chain employs TRBV11-3 and TRBJ2-7, with D uncertain. Trimming took 4 bases from V and 3 from J, leaving 10 bases between them. CDR1 SGHNT and CDR2 YENEEA come from the germline V gene. The CDR3 is made up of 13 amino acids.

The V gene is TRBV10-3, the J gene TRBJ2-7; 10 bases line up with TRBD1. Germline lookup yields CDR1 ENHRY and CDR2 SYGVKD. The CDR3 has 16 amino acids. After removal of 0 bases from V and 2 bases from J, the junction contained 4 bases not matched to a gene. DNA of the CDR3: TGTGCCATCAGTGAGTCGGGACAGGGGAAGCCCTACGAGCAGTACTTC. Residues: CAISESGQGKPYEQYF.

CDR3 in DNA: TGCGCCAGCAGTGAGTCCCCGGGGGCGATAACTGGAAACACCATATATTTT. Its protein is CASSESPGAITGNTIYF. The chain uses TRBV10-1 and TRBJ1-3, with a possible D match to TRBD1 (6 bases). Germline V gene lookup returns CDR1 WNHNN and CDR2 SYGVQD (reference sequence). Between the trimmed V and J ends, which lost 0 bases and 2 bases, there was a span of 14 bases. This CDR3 is 17 amino acids long.

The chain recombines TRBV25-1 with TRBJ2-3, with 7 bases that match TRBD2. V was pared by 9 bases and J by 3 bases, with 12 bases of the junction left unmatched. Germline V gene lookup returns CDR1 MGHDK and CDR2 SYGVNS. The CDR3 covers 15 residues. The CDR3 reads CASKGRSSGTDTQYF. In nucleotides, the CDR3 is TGTGCCAGTAAGGGTAGGTCTAGCGGAACAGATACGCAGTATTTT.

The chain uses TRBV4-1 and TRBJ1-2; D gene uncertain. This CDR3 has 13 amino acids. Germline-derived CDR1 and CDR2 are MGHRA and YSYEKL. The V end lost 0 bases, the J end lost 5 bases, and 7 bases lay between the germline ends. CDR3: CASSQDNTYGYTF. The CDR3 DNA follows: TGCGCCAGCAGCCAAGATAACACGTATGGCTACACCTTC.

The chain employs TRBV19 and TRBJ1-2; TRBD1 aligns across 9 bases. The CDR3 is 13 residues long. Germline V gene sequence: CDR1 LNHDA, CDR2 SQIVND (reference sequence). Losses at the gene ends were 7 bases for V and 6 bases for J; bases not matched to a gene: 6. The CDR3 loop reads CASTADRGDGYTF. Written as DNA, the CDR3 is TGTGCCAGTACCGCGGACAGGGGAGATGGCTACACCTTC.

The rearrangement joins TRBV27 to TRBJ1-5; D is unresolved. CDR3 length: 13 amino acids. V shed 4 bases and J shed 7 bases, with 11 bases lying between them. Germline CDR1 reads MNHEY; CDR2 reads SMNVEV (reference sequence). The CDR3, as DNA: TGTGCCAGCAGTTCATCACCGGGACAGCCCCAGCATTTT. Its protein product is CASSSSPGQPQHF.

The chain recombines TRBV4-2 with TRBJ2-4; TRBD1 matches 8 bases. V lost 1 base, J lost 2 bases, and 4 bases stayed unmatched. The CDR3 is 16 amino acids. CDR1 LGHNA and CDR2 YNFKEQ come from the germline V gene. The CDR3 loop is CASSQAGQATKNIQYF. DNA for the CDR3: TGTGCCAGCAGCCAAGCGGGACAGGCGACCAAAAACATTCAGTACTTC.

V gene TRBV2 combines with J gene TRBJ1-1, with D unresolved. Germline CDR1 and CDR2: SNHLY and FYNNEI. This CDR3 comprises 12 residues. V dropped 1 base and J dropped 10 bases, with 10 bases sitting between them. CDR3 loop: CASSEVGARAFF. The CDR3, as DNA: TGTGCCAGCAGTGAAGTAGGTGCTAGAGCTTTCTTT.

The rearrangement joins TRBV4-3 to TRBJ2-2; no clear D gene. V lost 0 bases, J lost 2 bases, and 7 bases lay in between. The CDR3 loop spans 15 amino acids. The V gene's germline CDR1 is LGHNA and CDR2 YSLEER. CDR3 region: CASSQDQGNTGELFF. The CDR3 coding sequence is TGCGCCAGCAGCCAAGATCAAGGAAACACCGGGGAGCTGTTTTTT.

In nucleotides, the CDR3 is TGTGCCAGCAGCCAAGATACGCCGGATACGCAGTATTTT. Protein product: CASSQDTPDTQYF. The chain couples TRBV4-2 to TRBJ2-3; D uncertain. V was pared by 0 bases and J by 6 bases, with 7 bases between. This CDR3 is 13 amino acids long. The V gene's germline CDR1 is LGHNA and CDR2 YNFKEQ.

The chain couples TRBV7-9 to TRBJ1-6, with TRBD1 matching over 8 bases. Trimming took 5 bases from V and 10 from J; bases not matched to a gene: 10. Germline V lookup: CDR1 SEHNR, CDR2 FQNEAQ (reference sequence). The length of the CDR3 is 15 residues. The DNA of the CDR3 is TGTGCCAGCAGCCAAACTGGACAGGGCGCCTCACCCCTCCACTTT. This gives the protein CASSQTGQGASPLHF.

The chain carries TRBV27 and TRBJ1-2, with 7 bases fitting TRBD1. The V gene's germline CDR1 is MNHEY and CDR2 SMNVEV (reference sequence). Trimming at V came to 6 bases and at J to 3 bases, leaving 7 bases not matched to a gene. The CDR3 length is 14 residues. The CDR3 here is CASSQQGKYYGYTF. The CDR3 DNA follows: TGTGCCAGCAGCCAACAGGGGAAATACTATGGCTACACCTTC.

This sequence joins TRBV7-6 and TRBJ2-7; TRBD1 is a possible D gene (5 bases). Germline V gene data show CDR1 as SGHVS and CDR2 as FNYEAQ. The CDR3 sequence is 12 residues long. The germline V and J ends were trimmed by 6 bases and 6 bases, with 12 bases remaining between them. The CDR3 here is CASSVTESEQYF. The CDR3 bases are TGTGCCAGCAGTGTGACAGAGAGCGAGCAGTACTTC.

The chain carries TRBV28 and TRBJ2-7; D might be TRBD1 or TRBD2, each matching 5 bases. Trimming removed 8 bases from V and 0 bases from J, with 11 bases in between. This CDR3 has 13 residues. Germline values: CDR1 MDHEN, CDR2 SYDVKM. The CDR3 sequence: CASQAGTSYEQYF. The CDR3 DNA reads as TGTGCCAGCCAGGCCGGGACCTCCTACGAGCAGTACTTC.

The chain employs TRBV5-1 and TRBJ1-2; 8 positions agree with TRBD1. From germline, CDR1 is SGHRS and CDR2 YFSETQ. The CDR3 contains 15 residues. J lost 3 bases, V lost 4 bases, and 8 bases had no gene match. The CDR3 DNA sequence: TGCGCCAGCAGCCCTGGACAGGGACCCTACTATGGCTACACCTTC. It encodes CASSPGQGPYYGYTF.

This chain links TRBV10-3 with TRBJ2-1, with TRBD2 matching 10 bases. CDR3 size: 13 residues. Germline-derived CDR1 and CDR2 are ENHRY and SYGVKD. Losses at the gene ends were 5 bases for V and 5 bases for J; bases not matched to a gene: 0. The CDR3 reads CAISTSGDNEQFF. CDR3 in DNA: TGTGCCATCAGTACTAGCGGGGACAATGAGCAGTTCTTC.

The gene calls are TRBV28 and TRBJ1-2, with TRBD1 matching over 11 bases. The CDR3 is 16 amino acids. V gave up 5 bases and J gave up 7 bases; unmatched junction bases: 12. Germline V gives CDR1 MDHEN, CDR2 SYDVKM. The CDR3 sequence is CASSPWTGGGGSGYTF. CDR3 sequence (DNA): TGTGCCAGCAGTCCGTGGACAGGGGGCGGGGGAAGTGGCTACACCTTC.

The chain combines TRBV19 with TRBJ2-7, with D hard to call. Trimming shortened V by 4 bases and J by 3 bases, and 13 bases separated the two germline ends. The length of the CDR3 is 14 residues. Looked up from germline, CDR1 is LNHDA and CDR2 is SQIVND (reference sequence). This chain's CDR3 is CASSRQVESYEQYF. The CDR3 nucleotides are TGTGCCAGTAGTAGGCAGGTGGAAAGCTACGAGCAGTACTTC.

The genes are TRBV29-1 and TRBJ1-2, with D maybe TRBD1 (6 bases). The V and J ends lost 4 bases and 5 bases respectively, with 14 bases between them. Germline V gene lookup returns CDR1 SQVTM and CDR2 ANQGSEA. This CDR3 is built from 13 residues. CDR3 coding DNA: TGCAGCGTTGGTGGGGGGCGCGTATATGGCTACACCTTC. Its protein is CSVGGGRVYGYTF.

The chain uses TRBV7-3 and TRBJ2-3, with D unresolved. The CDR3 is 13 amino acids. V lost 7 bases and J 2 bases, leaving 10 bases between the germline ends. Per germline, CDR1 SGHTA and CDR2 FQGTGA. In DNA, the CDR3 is TGTGCCAGCAATTTTGGCCCCACAGATACGCAGTATTTT. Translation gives CASNFGPTDTQYF. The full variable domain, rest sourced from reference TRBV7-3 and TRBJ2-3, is GAGVSQTPSNKVTEKGKYVELRCDPISGHTALYWYRQSLGQGPEFLIYFQGTGAADDSGLPNDRFFAVRPEGSVSTLKIQRTERGDSAVYLCASNFGPTDTQYFGPGTRLTVL.

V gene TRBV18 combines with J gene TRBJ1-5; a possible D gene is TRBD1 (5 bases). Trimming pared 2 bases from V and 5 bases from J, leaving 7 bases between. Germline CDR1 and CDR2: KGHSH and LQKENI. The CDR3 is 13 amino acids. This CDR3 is CASSPGTHQPQHF. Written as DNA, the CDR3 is TGTGCCAGCTCACCAGGGACCCATCAGCCCCAGCATTTT.

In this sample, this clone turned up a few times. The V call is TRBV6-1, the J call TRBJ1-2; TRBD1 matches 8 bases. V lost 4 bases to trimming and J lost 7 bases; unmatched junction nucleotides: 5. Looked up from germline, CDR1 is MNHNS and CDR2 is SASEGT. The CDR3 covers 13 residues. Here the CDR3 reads CASSGPDRAGYTF. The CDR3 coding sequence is TGTGCCAGCAGTGGACCGGACAGGGCTGGCTACACCTTC.